The 24 T cell receptor beta chains below all came from one sample that was sequenced in a study of blood T cell repertoires in COVID-19. Using immunoSEQ multiplex PCR, the repertoire was profiled, and TCRdb retains in-frame clones only, with some absent. Of 200,000 or so clones in the sample, about four fifths were seen once. Sequencing was carried out using peripheral blood. The receptors come from a woman of 80 years or more with COVID-19, enrolled during active disease.

This clone was detected only once. The rearrangement links TRBV6-5 to TRBJ2-2; 7 nucleotides align to TRBD1. The V gene's germline CDR1 is MNHEY and CDR2 SVGAGI. The CDR3 length is 14 residues. The J segment lost 6 bases and the V segment lost 6 bases, leaving 7 bases of the junction unmatched. The CDR3 sequence is CASRLTGLAGELFF. DNA of the CDR3: TGTGCCAGCAGGTTGACAGGGCTTGCCGGGGAGCTGTTTTTT.

The CDR3 DNA reads as TGTGCCAGCAGCCAGTCAACCACGAGGGCTTCCGGCTACACCTTC. This translates into CASSQSTTRASGYTF. The chain combines TRBV16 with TRBJ1-2; D not certain. From germline, CDR1 is KGHSY and CDR2 FQNENV. This CDR3 is 15 amino acids long. V was pared by 3 bases and J by 8 bases, with 19 bases between.

The gene calls are TRBV9 and TRBJ2-1; TRBD1 matches 12 bases. From germline, CDR1 is SGDLS and CDR2 YYNGEE. The V and J ends lost 4 bases and 9 bases, in that order; junction bases with no gene match: 11. CDR3 length: 16 residues. CDR3 sequence reads: CASSPPRDRGRGEQFF. The CDR3 region has the DNA TGTGCCAGCAGCCCTCCCCGGGACAGGGGGCGCGGTGAGCAGTTCTTC.

This sequence joins TRBV13 and TRBJ2-1, with TRBD2 as a possible D gene (5 bases). The V and J ends lost 7 bases and 6 bases respectively, with 13 bases between them. CDR3 size: 13 residues. The germline V gene encodes CDR1 PRHDT and CDR2 FYEKMQ (reference sequence). The CDR3 protein is CASTTGIANEQFF. DNA for the CDR3: TGTGCCAGCACGACCGGGATTGCCAATGAGCAGTTCTTC.

This clone was observed a handful of times. The chain uses TRBV5-1 and TRBJ2-7; the D gene is possibly TRBD1 (5 bases). CDR1 is SGHRS and CDR2 is YFSETQ in the germline V gene. Trimming left V 0 bases short and J 3 bases short, with 16 bases between. This CDR3 is 16 amino acids long. CDR3 bases: TGCGCCAGCAGCTTGGGGCAGGGCTCGGGCCGCTACGAGCAGTACTTC. The encoded protein is CASSLGQGSGRYEQYF.

The table lists this clone with a few counts. The sample has other DNA sequences that encode this CDR3 too. The CDR3 reads CASSWTGTYEQYF. The CDR3 DNA follows: TGTGCCAGCAGTTGGACAGGGACCTACGAGCAGTACTTC. V and J are TRBV6-5 and TRBJ2-7, with TRBD1 matching over 8 bases. Germline CDR1 reads MNHEY; CDR2 reads SVGAGI. This CDR3 spans 13 amino acids. V dropped 4 bases and J dropped 2; count of bases not matched to a gene: 1.

In DNA form, the CDR3 reads TGTGCCAGCAGTGACCAGGGCTACGAGCAGTACTTC. Its protein product is CASSDQGYEQYF. The chain combines TRBV6-1 with TRBJ2-7; tentative D call: TRBD1 (5 bases). V was cut by 3 bases and J by 3 bases, with 6 bases left in between. Germline loops: CDR1 MNHNS, CDR2 SASEGT. The CDR3 is 12 residues long.

The V and J genes are TRBV7-3 and TRBJ2-5; TRBD2 aligns across 10 bases. This CDR3 spans 16 amino acids. Germline values: CDR1 SGHTA, CDR2 FQGTGA. After removal of 2 bases from V and 1 base from J, the junction contained 4 bases not matched to a gene. The CDR3 nucleotides are TGTGCCAGCAGCTTACAGGCTAGCGGGGGCCAAGAGACCCAGTACTTC. This gives the protein CASSLQASGGQETQYF.

J is TRBJ1-2 and V is TRBV4-1; D possibly corresponds to TRBD1 (5 bases). Germline assignment: CDR1 MGHRA and CDR2 YSYEKL. This CDR3 has 16 residues. V lost 2 bases to trimming and J lost 7 bases, with 20 bases between them. This CDR3 is CASSQTRIEGEGGYTF. DNA of the CDR3: TGCGCCAGCAGCCAAACCCGCATAGAAGGGGAAGGTGGCTACACCTTC.

A note on this clone: Compared with germline, one end of the junction differs, possibly owing to a read error. The chain has TRBV10-3 and TRBJ2-2; 13 bases line up with TRBD2. The CDR3 has 18 amino acids. CDR1 is ENHRY and CDR2 is SYGVKD in the germline V gene. CDR3 protein: CAISASGTSGTEHRGAVF. The CDR3 nucleotides are TGTGCCATCAGCGCGTCCGGGACTAGCGGGACGGAACACCGGGGAGCTGTTTTT.

The J gene is TRBJ1-3, the V gene TRBV11-3, with a weak D call TRBD1 (6 bases). Trimming took 5 bases from V and 8 from J, leaving 19 bases between them. The CDR3 consists of 15 residues. Germline V gene data show CDR1 as SGHNT and CDR2 as YENEEA. The CDR3 DNA sequence: TGTGCCAGCAGCGTTCGGACAGTCTCTAAAGACACCATATATTTT. Translated, it gives CASSVRTVSKDTIYF. Full variable domain (remainder filled in from reference TRBV11-3 and TRBJ1-3): EAGVVQSPRYKIIEKKQPVAFWCNPISGHNTLYWYLQNLGQGPELLIRYENEEAVDDSQLPKDRFSAERLKGVDSTLKIQPAELGDSAVYLCASSVRTVSKDTIYFGEGSWLTVV.

The V gene is TRBV2, the J gene TRBJ1-5; D ambiguous. Per the germline V gene, CDR1 is SNHLY and CDR2 is FYNNEI. CDR3 size: 11 residues. Trimming took 6 bases from V and 9 from J, leaving 9 bases between them. The CDR3 reads CASSGEGPQHF. The CDR3, as DNA: TGTGCCAGCAGCGGGGAAGGGCCCCAGCATTTT.

This clone was observed a few times. The J gene is TRBJ2-1, the V gene TRBV27; 11 nucleotides agree with TRBD2. This CDR3 region has 18 residues. J was trimmed by 6 bases and V by 9 bases; bases with no gene match: 19. Germline V lookup: CDR1 MNHEY, CDR2 SMNVEV (reference sequence). DNA for the CDR3: TGTGCCAGTCGACGTCTAGCGGGAGGCCCCCCTGGTGGCAATGAGCAGTTCTTC. Translating gives CASRRLAGGPPGGNEQFF.

The V call is TRBV6-1, the J call TRBJ1-4; D uncertain. Trimming took 2 bases from V and 4 from J, leaving 14 bases between them. The CDR3 length is 16 residues. Germline lookup yields CDR1 MNHNS and CDR2 SASEGT. The CDR3 sequence: CASSEWIQAYNEKLFF. CDR3 DNA sequence: TGTGCCAGCAGTGAATGGATTCAGGCCTATAATGAAAAACTGTTTTTT.

This chain connects TRBV9 to TRBJ2-7, with 10 bases matching TRBD1. The CDR3 consists of 14 residues. Per the germline V gene, CDR1 is SGDLS and CDR2 is YYNGEE. V lost 4 bases and J lost 4; bases outside the gene matches: 5. CDR3 nucleotides: TGTGCCAGCAGCCCCCGGGACAGGGGTTACGAGCAGTACTTC. This sequence encodes CASSPRDRGYEQYF. Filled out from reference TRBV9 and TRBJ2-7, the complete variable domain reads DSGVTQTPKHLITATGQRVTLRCSPRSGDLSVYWYQQSLDQGLQFLIQYYNGEERAKGNILERFSAQQFPDLHSELNLSSLELGDSALYFCASSPRDRGYEQYFGPGTRLTVT.

The chain joins TRBV5-1 to TRBJ1-1; D may be TRBD1 (6 bases). The V gene lost 0 bases and the J gene lost 0 bases, with 12 bases spanning the gap. This CDR3 is built from 16 residues. Germline CDR1 is SGHRS and CDR2 is YFSETQ. The CDR3 DNA is TGCGCCAGCAGCTTGGATCGACAGGACCTGAACACTGAAGCTTTCTTT. Encoded protein: CASSLDRQDLNTEAFF.

This clone occurred a few times. The chain is built from TRBV29-1 and TRBJ1-1; the D is unclear. The CDR3 has 12 residues. Germline CDR1 reads SQVTM; CDR2 reads ANQGSEA. Between the trimmed V and J ends, which lost 1 base and 6 bases, there was a span of 9 bases. The CDR3 DNA is TGCAGCGTTGAAGTAGTTACGGCTGAAGCTTTCTTT. Its translation is CSVEVVTAEAFF.

J is TRBJ2-1 and V is TRBV6-2 or TRBV6-3; TRBD2 is a possible D gene (6 bases). V lost 2 bases, J lost 0 bases, and 8 bases lay in between. The CDR3 totals 15 residues. Germline V gene sequence: CDR1 MNHEY, CDR2 SVGEGT. For the CDR3, the DNA is TGTGCCAGCAGTTACGGAGGGAGCTCCTACAATGAGCAGTTCTTC. This codes for CASSYGGSSYNEQFF.

The chain couples TRBV6-5 to TRBJ2-3; 10 bases agree with TRBD1. Germline CDR1 is MNHEY and CDR2 is SVGAGI. The CDR3 loop spans 14 amino acids. V trimming: 5 bases; J trimming: 5 bases; junction bases outside the gene matches: 4. The DNA of the CDR3 is TGTGCCAGCAGTAAGCGGACAGGGGGAGATACGCAGTATTTT. As protein: CASSKRTGGDTQYF.

The chain is built from TRBV19 and TRBJ2-1; 9 nucleotides match TRBD1. This CDR3 comprises 13 residues. J was trimmed by 8 bases and V by 5 bases; bases with no gene match: 4. Germline assignment: CDR1 LNHDA and CDR2 SQIVND (reference sequence). The CDR3 region is CASSGDREDEQFF. CDR3 in DNA: TGTGCCAGTAGTGGGGACAGGGAGGATGAGCAGTTCTTC.

The J gene is TRBJ2-3, the V gene TRBV5-1; 8 bases are a match to TRBD1. Germline-derived CDR1 and CDR2 are SGHRS and YFSETQ. The CDR3 is 14 residues long. V shed 2 bases and J 4 bases; nucleotides not matched to a gene: 3. The CDR3 DNA reads as TGCGCCAGCAGCTTCCAGGGACAGGCAGATACGCAGTATTTT. This gives the protein CASSFQGQADTQYF.

The chain has TRBV6-2 or TRBV6-3 and TRBJ1-4; 8 positions agree with TRBD1. CDR3 size: 16 residues. From germline, CDR1 is MNHEY and CDR2 SVGEGT. The V and J ends lost 4 bases and 5 bases, in that order; junction bases with no gene match: 9. The CDR3, as DNA: TGTGCCAGCAGTTGGGTCCGGACAGGGTTCAATGAAAAACTGTTTTTT. It encodes CASSWVRTGFNEKLFF.

This clone showed up many times. The rearrangement uses TRBV3-1 (or the pseudogene TRBV3-2) and TRBJ1-1; D uncertain. Trimming stripped 5 bases from V and 11 bases from J, with 18 bases between. The CDR3 sequence is 13 residues long. Germline CDR1 reads LGHDT; CDR2 reads YNNKEL (reference sequence). Written as DNA, the CDR3 is TGTGCCAGCAGCTCCTTGACTCGGTCGGGGGCTTTCTTT. It encodes CASSSLTRSGAFF.

The rearrangement joins TRBV19 to TRBJ2-1, with TRBD2 as a possible D gene (6 bases). V gave up 1 base and J gave up 4 bases, with 11 bases separating them. This CDR3 is built from 15 residues. Germline CDR1 reads LNHDA; CDR2 reads SQIVND (reference sequence). In DNA, the CDR3 is TGTGCCAGTAGTATAGTGGCGGGGATTTACAATGAGCAGTTCTTC. Protein product: CASSIVAGIYNEQFF.